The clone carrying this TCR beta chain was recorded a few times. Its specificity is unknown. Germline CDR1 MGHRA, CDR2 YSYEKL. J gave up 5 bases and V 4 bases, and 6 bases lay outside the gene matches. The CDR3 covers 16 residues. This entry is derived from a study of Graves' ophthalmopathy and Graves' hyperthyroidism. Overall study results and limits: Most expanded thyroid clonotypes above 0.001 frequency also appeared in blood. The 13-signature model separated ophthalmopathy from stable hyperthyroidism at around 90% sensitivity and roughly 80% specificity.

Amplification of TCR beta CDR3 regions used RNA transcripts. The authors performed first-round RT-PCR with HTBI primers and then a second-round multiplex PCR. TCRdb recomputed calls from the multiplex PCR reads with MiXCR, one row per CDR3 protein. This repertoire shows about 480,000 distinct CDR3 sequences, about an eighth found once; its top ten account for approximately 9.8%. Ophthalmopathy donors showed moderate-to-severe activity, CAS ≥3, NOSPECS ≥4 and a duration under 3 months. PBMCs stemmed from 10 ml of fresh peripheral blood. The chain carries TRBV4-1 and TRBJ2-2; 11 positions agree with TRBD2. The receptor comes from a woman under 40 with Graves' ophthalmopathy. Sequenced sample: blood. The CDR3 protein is CASSPSGRYGTGELFF. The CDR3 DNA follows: TGCGCCAGCAGCCCTAGCGGGAGGTATGGGACCGGGGAGCTGTTTTTT.